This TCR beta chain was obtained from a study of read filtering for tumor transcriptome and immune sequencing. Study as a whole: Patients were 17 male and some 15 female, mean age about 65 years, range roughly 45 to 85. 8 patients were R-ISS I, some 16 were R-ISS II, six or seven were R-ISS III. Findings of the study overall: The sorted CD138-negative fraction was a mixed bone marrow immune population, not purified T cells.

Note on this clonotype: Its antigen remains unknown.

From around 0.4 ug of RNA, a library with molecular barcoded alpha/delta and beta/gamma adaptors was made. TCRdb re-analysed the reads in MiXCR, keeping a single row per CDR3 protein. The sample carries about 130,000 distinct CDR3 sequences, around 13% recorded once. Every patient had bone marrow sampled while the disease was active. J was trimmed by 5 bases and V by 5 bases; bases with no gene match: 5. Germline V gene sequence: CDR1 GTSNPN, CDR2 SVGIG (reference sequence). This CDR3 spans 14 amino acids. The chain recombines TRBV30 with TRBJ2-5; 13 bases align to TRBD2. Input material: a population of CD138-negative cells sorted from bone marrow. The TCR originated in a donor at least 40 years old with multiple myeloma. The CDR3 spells CAWGLAGVQETQYF. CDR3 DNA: TGTGCCTGGGGACTAGCGGGAGTCCAGGAGACCCAGTACTTC.